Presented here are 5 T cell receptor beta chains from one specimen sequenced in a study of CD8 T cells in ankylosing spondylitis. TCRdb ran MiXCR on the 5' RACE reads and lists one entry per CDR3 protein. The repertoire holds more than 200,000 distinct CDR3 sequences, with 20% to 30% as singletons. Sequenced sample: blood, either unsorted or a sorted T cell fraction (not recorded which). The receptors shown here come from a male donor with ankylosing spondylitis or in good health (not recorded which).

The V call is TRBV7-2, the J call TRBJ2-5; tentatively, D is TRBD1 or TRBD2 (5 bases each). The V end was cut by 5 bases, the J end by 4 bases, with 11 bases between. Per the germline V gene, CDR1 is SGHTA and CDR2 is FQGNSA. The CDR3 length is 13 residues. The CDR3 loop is CASSARDGETQYF. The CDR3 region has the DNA TGTGCCAGCAGCGCTAGGGACGGAGAGACCCAGTACTTC.

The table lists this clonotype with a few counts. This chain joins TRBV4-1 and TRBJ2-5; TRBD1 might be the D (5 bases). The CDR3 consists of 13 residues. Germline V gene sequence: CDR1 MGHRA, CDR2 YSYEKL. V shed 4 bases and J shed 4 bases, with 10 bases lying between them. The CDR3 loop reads CASSPERGETQYF. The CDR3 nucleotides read TGCGCCAGCAGCCCTGAAAGGGGAGAGACCCAGTACTTC.

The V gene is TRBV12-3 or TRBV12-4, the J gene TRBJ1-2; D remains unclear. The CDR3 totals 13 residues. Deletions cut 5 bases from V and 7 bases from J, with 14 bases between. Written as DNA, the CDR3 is TGTGCCAGCAGTCCACAGACCACGGGTGGCTACACCTTC. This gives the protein CASSPQTTGGYTF.

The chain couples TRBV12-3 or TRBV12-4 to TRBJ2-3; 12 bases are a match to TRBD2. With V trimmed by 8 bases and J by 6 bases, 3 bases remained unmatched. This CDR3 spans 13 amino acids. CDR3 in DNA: TGTGCCAGCTACACTAGCGGGGGGGATACGCAGTATTTT. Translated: CASYTSGGDTQYF.

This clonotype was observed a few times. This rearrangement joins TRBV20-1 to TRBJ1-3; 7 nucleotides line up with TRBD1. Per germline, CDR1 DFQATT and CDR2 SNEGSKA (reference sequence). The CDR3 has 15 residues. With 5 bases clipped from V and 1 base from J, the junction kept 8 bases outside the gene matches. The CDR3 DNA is TGCAGTGCTGTACCGGGACAGCCGTCTGGAAACACCATATATTTT. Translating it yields CSAVPGQPSGNTIYF.